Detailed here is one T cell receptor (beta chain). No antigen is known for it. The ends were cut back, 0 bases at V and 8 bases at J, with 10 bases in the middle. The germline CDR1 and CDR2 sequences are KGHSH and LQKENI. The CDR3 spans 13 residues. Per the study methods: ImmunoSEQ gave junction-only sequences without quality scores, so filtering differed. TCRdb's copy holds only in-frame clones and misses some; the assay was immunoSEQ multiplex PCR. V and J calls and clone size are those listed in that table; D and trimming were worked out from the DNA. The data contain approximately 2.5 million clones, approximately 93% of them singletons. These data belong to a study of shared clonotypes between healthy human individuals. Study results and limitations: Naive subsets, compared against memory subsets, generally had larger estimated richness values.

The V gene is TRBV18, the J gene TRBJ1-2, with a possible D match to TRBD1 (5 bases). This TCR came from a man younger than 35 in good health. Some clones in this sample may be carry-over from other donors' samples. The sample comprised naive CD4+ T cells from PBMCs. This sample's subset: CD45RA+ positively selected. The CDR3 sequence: CASSPPPGRGYTF. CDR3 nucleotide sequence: TGTGCCAGCTCACCACCCCCAGGGAGAGGCTACACCTTC.